A selection of T cell receptor beta chains follows, all from one sample in a study of blood T cell repertoires in COVID-19. Here immunoSEQ multiplex PCR was the method, and the copy in TCRdb shows in-frame clones only, minus some. The sample holds over 250,000 clones, approximately 86% seen once. Source material: PBMCs or T cells enriched from blood (not recorded which). The receptors shown here come from a young woman who had recovered from COVID-19. Each CDR3 is given with its conserved first and last residue. D genes are given only for firm matches. Size is omitted from some rows. Given values are once, few, many or a class for expanded clones.

CASSFTGRAGDYEQYF	TGCGCCAGCAGCTTTACCGGCCGAGCGGGAGATTACGAGCAGTACTTC	16	TRBD2	.	TRBV5-1	TRBJ2-7
CASADPGGSGGYTF	TGTGCCAGCGCTGACCCGGGGGGCTCCGGTGGCTACACCTTC	14	.	few	TRBV28	TRBJ1-2
CASSLGQNSRGYQETQYF	TGTGCCAGCAGCTTAGGCCAAAACTCTAGAGGGTACCAAGAGACCCAGTACTTC	18	.	.	TRBV7-6	TRBJ2-5
CASSQEWLHTEAFF	TGCGCCAGCAGCCAAGAGTGGCTTCACACTGAAGCTTTCTTT	14	.	.	TRBV4-3	TRBJ1-1
CASSPQTPGITDTQYF	TGTGCCAGCAGCCCTCAAACGCCAGGGATCACAGATACGCAGTATTTT	16	.	.	TRBV3-1/TRBV3-2	TRBJ2-3
CASSIRMSGTTIQETQYF	TGTGCCAGCAGTATTCGAATGTCCGGGACAACGATTCAAGAGACCCAGTACTTC	18	.	.	TRBV2	TRBJ2-5
CASSQTPGQGAEGYTF	TGCGCCAGCAGCCAAACTCCGGGACAGGGGGCAGAAGGCTACACCTTC	16	TRBD1	.	TRBV5-1	TRBJ1-2
CASGRQGGQETQYF	TGTGCCAGCGGCCGACAGGGGGGCCAAGAGACCCAGTACTTC	14	TRBD1	.	TRBV13	TRBJ2-5
CASSTKAWTGANTEAFF	TGTGCCAGCAGCACCAAGGCTTGGACAGGGGCGAACACTGAAGCTTTCTTT	17	.	.	TRBV21-1	TRBJ1-1
CASSLNREDDF	TGTGCCAGCAGCTTAAACCGGGAGGATGACTTC	11	TRBD2	once	TRBV7-9	TRBJ2-5
CASSYGRTEAFF	TGTGCCAGCAGTTACGGCAGAACTGAAGCTTTCTTT	12	.	.	TRBV6-5	TRBJ1-1
CASSPTTAINSPLHF	TGTGCCAGCAGTCCGACAACTGCGATTAATTCACCCCTCCACTTT	15	.	.	TRBV27	TRBJ1-6
CAWMFGGHGGNTIYF	TGTGCCTGGATGTTCGGGGGGCATGGAGGAAACACCATATATTTT	15	.	.	TRBV30	TRBJ1-3
CAWSLTYRNTIYF	TGTGCCTGGAGTTTAACTTACCGAAACACCATATATTTT	13	.	.	TRBV30	TRBJ1-3
CASSSQGGRAFF	TGTGCCAGCAGTTCCCAGGGAGGAAGAGCTTTCTTT	12	.	.	TRBV7-3	TRBJ1-1
CASVKDQRGGAGSPLHF	TGTGCCAGCGTCAAGGATCAAAGGGGGGGGGCTGGGTCACCCCTCCACTTT	17	.	.	TRBV2	TRBJ1-6
CASSTGGYRPRYGYTF	TGTGCCAGCAGTACAGGGGGCTATCGGCCACGGTATGGCTACACCTTC	16	TRBD1	few	TRBV28	TRBJ1-2